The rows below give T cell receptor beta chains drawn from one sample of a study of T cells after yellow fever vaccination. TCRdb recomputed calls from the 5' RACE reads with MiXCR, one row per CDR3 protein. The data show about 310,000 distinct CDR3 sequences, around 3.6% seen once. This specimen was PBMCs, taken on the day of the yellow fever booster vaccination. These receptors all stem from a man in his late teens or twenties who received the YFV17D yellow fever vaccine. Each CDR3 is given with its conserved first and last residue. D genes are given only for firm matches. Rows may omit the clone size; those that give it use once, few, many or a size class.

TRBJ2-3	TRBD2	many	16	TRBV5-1	TGCGCCAGCAGCGGAGGGACTAGCGGATTCACAGATACGCAGTATTTT	CASSGGTSGFTDTQYF
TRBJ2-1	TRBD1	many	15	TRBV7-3	TGTGCCAGCACCCCCGAGGACAGGGGGCTCAATGAGCAGTTCTTC	CASTPEDRGLNEQFF
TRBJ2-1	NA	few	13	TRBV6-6	TGTGCCAGCAGCCCAATCTGGCAAAGCGAGCAGTTCTTC	CASSPIWQSEQFF
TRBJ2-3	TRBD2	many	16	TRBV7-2	TGTGCCAGCAGCTTATCTCGCGGGGGTGGCACAGATACGCAGTATTTT	CASSLSRGGGTDTQYF
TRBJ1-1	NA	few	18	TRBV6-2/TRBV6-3	TGTGCCAGCACCGTCACCGGCGGACCTACCTTCATGAACACTGAAGCTTTCTTT	CASTVTGGPTFMNTEAFF
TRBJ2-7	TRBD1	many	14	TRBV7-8	TGTGCCAGCCAGGGGGACAGCGCAACCTACGAGCAGTACTTC	CASQGDSATYEQYF
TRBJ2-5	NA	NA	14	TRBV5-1	TGCGCCAGCAGCCAGGGACACCAAAAAGAGACCCAGTACTTC	CASSQGHQKETQYF
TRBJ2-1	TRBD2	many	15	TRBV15	TGTGCCACCAGCAGGACGCGGGGGGCCTACAATGAGCAGTTCTTC	CATSRTRGAYNEQFF
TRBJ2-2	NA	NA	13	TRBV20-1	TGCAGTGCATCGGACACAAACACCGGGGAGCTGTTTTTT	CSASDTNTGELFF
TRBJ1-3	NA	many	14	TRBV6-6	TGTGCCGGACTGAGGACAAGCTCTGGAAACACCATATATTTT	CAGLRTSSGNTIYF
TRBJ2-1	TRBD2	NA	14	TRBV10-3	TGTGCCATCACGGAGCGGGGGGGCCTCAATGAGCAGCTCTTC	CAITERGGLNEQLF
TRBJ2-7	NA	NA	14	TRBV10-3	TGTGCCATCAGTGAGGTTGGGGGTCAGTACGAGCAGTACTTC	CAISEVGGQYEQYF
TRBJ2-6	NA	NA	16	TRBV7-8	TGTGCCAGCAGCGTTCAGGGGAACTCTGGGGCCAACGTCCTGACTTTC	CASSVQGNSGANVLTF
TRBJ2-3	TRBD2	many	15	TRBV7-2	TGTGCCAGCAGCTTAGGGGGACTAGCGGGAGATACGCAGTATTTT	CASSLGGLAGDTQYF
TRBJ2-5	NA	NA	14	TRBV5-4	TGTGCCAGCAGCGGGCGGAGGATACAAGAGACCCAGTACTTC	CASSGRRIQETQYF
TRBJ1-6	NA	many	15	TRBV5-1	TGCGCCAGCAGCTTGGCCGGCCCCAGTTATTCACCCCTCCACTTT	CASSLAGPSYSPLHF
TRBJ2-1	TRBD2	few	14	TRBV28	TGTGCCAGCAGGTCCCCCCCCAGCGGGGGGAGTCAGTTCTTC	CASRSPPSGGSQFF
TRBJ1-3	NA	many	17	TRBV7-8	TGTGCCAGCAGCATTTTTCAAGGGGGTTTTGCTGGAAACACCATATATTTT	CASSIFQGGFAGNTIYF
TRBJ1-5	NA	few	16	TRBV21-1	TGTGCCAGCAGCAACCCAGGCGGAGGGGGCTGTCAGCCCCAGCATTTT	CASSNPGGGGCQPQHF
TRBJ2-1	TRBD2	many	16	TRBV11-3	TGTGCCAGCAGCAAGGGGCTAGCGGGGGGCATCATTGAGCAGTTCTTC	CASSKGLAGGIIEQFF
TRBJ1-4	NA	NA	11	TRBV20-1	TGCAGTGCTTGGACACAGGAAAAACTGTTTTTT	CSAWTQEKLFF
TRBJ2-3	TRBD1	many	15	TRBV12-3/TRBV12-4	TGTGCCAGCAGTCCCCAGGGGGTTAGCACAGATACGCAGTATTTT	CASSPQGVSTDTQYF
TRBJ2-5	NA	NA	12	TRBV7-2	TGTGCCAGCAGCTCTTTCGACCTGTACATGGACTTC	CASSSFDLYMDF
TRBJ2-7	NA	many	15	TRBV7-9	TGTGCCAGCAGCTCGCAAACAGCTAGCTCCTACGAGCAGTACTTC	CASSSQTASSYEQYF
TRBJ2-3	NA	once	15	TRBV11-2	TGTGCCAGCAGCATCTCGCCAACAGGGTCAGATACGCAGTATTTT	CASSISPTGSDTQYF
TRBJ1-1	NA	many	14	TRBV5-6	TGTGCCAGCAGCTTACGACTCCTGAACACTGAAGCTTTCTTT	CASSLRLLNTEAFF
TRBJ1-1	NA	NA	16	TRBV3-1	TGTGCCAGCAGCCGAACAGGCGGAGGGGTTAACACTGAAGCTTTCTTT	CASSRTGGGVNTEAFF
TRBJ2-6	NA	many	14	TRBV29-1	TGCAGCGTTCAACAGGGAACTGGGGCCAACGTCCTGACTTTC	CSVQQGTGANVLTF
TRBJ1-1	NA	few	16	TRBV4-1	TGCGCCAGCAGCCAAGCAGTCTTCAGGTCGAACACTGAAGCTTTCTTT	CASSQAVFRSNTEAFF
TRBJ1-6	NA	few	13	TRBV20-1	TGCAGTGCTCGAGGGACGCCAGATTCACCCCTCCACTTT	CSARGTPDSPLHF
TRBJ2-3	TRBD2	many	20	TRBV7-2	TGTGCCAGCAGCTTAGTTGGCGGGGTTCGGCGGGGGGGCCGTGGAGATACGCAGTATTTT	CASSLVGGVRRGGRGDTQYF
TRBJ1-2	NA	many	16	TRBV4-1	TGCGCCAGCAGCCTGGATTCAGGGTCGGGGAACTATGGCTACACCTTC	CASSLDSGSGNYGYTF
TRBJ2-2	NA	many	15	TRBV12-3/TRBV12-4	TGTGCCAGCAGTCTCTTCGACTCCTCCACCGGGGAGCTGTTTTTT	CASSLFDSSTGELFF
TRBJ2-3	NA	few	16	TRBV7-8	TGTGCCAGCAGTTCCCGGCCGCCGGGTGGCACAGATACGCAGTATTTT	CASSSRPPGGTDTQYF
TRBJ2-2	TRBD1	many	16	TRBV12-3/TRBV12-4	TGTGCCAGCAGTTCGAACAGGGGGTTGTTCACCGGGGAGCTGTTTTTT	CASSSNRGLFTGELFF
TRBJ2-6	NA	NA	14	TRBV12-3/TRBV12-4	TGTGCCAGCAGGCTACTCTCTGGGGCCAACGTCCTGACTTTC	CASRLLSGANVLTF
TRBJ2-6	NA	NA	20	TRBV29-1	TGCAGCGTTGTGAGTGAAGGGCCAAAACCCCAGAGCTCTGGGGCCAACGTCCTGACTTTC	CSVVSEGPKPQSSGANVLTF
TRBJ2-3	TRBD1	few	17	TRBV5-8	TGTGCCAGCAGCTTGGTCCAGGGGGCATTTGGGACAGATACGCAGTATTTT	CASSLVQGAFGTDTQYF
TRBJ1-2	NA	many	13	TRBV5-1	TGCGCCAGCAGCTCGACAGTTCGGGCTGGCTACACCTTC	CASSSTVRAGYTF
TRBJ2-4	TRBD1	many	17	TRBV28	TGTGCCAGCAGTTCTCAACCAGGGGGCTGGGGTGGAAACATTCAGTACTTC	CASSSQPGGWGGNIQYF
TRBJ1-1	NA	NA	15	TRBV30	TGTGCCTGGAGTCAACGCAGGCTCCGGGACACTGAAGCTTTCTTT	CAWSQRRLRDTEAFF
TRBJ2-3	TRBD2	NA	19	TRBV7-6	TGTGCCAGCAGTTCCTTAGCGGGGGGCGAGGTGTGGGGCACAGATACGCAGTATTTT	CASSSLAGGEVWGTDTQYF
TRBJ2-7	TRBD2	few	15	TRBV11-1	TGTGCCACCGAGAGGGAGCGGGGGAGCTCCTACGAGCAGTACTTC	CATERERGSSYEQYF
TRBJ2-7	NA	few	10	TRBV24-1	TGTGCCACCACGGTCTACGAGCAGTACTTC	CATTVYEQYF